This T cell receptor beta chain was sequenced for a study of cytomegalovirus exposure and HLA in healthy donors. A note on this clone: Its antigen is as yet unknown.

Germline CDR1 MNHNY, CDR2 SVGAGI (reference sequence). The CDR3 extends over 16 amino acids. After removal of 6 bases from V and 4 bases from J, the junction contained 14 bases not matched to a gene. Measured with immunoSEQ multiplex PCR; TCRdb has only the in-frame clones, and not every one. The sample has roughly 75,000 clones, approximately 93% seen once. Study outcomes and limitations: According to a subsequent analysis, TCR clusters from the first cohort were inclined to appear together in the roughly 110 validation repertoires. Associated with cytomegalovirus, according to the listing, were about 160 TCR beta chains. It was reportedly the case that the classifier diagnosed cytomegalovirus status with high specificity and sensitivity. In vitro data verified a few CMV-associated chains as specific for CMV antigens.

The TCR sequence derives from a woman younger than 35 in good health and CMV-seronegative. The sample was PBMCs. V and J are TRBV6-6 and TRBJ1-2, with 7 positions matching TRBD1. The CDR3 reads CASSEVGRQGAYGYTF. CDR3 in DNA: TGTGCCAGCAGCGAGGTGGGACGACAGGGTGCCTATGGCTACACCTTC.